This TCR beta chain stems from a study of blood T cell repertoires in COVID-19. Study summary: COVID-19 samples collected from the United States, Italy and Spain covered acute and convalescent phases.

Using immunoSEQ multiplex PCR, the repertoire was profiled, and TCRdb retains in-frame clones only, with some absent. The sample has about 230,000 clones; around 84% are singletons. The CDR3 length is 17 residues. V shed 0 bases, J shed 2 bases, and the junction held 7 bases outside the gene matches. CDR1 and CDR2 (germline): MGHRA, YSYEKL. The chain couples TRBV4-1 to TRBJ2-7; 10 nucleotides align to TRBD1. This receptor was obtained from a man aged 50 to 59 with COVID-19, enrolled during active disease. Sequenced sample: peripheral blood. Here the CDR3 DNA reads TGCGCCAGCAGCCAAGAACTCGGGACAGGGGTTCCCTACGAGCAGTACTTC. Amino acid sequence: CASSQELGTGVPYEQYF.